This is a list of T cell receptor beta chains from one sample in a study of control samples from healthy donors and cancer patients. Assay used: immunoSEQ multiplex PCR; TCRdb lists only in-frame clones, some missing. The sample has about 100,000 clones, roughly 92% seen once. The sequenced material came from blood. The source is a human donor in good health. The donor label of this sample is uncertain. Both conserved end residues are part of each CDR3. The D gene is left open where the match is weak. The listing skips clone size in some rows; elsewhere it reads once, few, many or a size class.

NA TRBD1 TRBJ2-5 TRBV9 TGTGCCAGCAGCGTGGGACAGAAAGAGACCCAGTACTTC CASSVGQKETQYF
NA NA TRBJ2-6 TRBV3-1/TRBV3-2 TGTGCCAGCAGCCAAGAGCCCGGAAGGATAAGGGTGCAGAGCTCTGGGGCCAACGTCCTGACTTTC CASSQEPGRIRVQSSGANVLTF
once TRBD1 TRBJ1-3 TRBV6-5 TGTGCCAGCAGTTCCAGGGGGCCTGGAAACACCATATATTTT CASSSRGPGNTIYF
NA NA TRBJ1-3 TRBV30 TGTGCCTGGATGAGACAGGTAGTCTCTGGAAACACCATATATTTT CAWMRQVVSGNTIYF
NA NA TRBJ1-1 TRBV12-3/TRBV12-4 TGTGCCCTCACGAAGGAAAACACTGAAGCTTTCTTT CALTKENTEAFF
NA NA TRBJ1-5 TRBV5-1 TGCGCCAGCAGCTTGGACCGAGATCAGCCCCAGCATTTT CASSLDRDQPQHF
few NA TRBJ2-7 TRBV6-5 TGTGCCAGCAGTTACTCGAGGGGACTGGCCGAGCAGTACTTC CASSYSRGLAEQYF
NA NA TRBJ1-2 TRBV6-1 TGTGCCAGCAGTGATGAGGGCGCGATTTACTATGGCTACACCTTC CASSDEGAIYYGYTF
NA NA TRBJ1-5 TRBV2 TGTGCCAGCAGCGGGGAGAGGACGAATCAGCCCCAGCATTTT CASSGERTNQPQHF
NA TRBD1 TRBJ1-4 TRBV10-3 TGTGCCACCGGACAGGGAAATGAAAAACTGTTTTTT CATGQGNEKLFF
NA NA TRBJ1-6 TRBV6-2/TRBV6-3 TGTGCCAGCAGTTCCCGGAATTCACCCCTCCACTTT CASSSRNSPLHF
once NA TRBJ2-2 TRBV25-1 TGTGCCAGCAGTTACAGGGAGGACACCGGGGAGCTGTTTTTT CASSYREDTGELFF
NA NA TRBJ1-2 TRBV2 TGTGCCAGCAGTGAGGGAGGGCAACGCTATGGCTACACCTTC CASSEGGQRYGYTF
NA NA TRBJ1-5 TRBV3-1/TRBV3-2 TGTGCCAGCAGCCAAGATCTGAGGGACCAGCCCCAGCATTTT CASSQDLRDQPQHF
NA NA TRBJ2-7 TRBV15 TGTGCCACCAGCAGAGGCCGCCTCGAATACGAGCAGTACTTC CATSRGRLEYEQYF
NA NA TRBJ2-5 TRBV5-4 TGTGCCAGCAGCTCCAATGTAGAGACCCAGTACTTC CASSSNVETQYF
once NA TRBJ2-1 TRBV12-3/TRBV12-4 TGTGCCAGCAGTCCCAGGGTGAATGAGCAGTTCTTC CASSPRVNEQFF
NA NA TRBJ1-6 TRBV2 TGTGCCAGCAAGATCTTCGGACCGTACCATGGGGGGCATTCACCCCTCCACTTT CASKIFGPYHGGHSPLHF
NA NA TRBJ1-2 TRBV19 TGTGCCAGTAGTATAGATATGACAGCGACCTATGGCTACACCTTC CASSIDMTATYGYTF
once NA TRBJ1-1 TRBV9 TGTGCCAGCAGCGTAGACATAATCAGGGGAACTGAAGCTTTCTTT CASSVDIIRGTEAFF
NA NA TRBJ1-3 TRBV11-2 TGTGCCAGCAGCTTAGTACTGCAGGATTACGGAAACACCATATATTTT CASSLVLQDYGNTIYF
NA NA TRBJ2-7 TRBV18 TGTGCCAGCTCACCACCGGGGCAGGGGTCCCCCTACGAGCAGTACTTC CASSPPGQGSPYEQYF
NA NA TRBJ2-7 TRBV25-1 TGTGCCAGCAGTGATTCCAGGGACCGCGAGCAGTACTTC CASSDSRDREQYF
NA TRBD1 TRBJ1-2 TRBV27 TGTGCCAGCAGACTTACAGGGGTCGGGGGCTACACCTTC CASRLTGVGGYTF
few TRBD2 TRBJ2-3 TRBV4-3 TGCGCCAGCAGCCAAGACCTAGCGGGGGGGCCAGATACGCAGTATTTT CASSQDLAGGPDTQYF
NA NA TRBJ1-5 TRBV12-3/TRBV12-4 TGTGCCAGTATGGGGCAGATCGGCCAGCCCCAGCATTTT CASMGQIGQPQHF
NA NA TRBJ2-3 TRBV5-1 TGCGCCAGCAGCTTGGGTGGGGGAAAATTAGGAGATACGCAGTATTTT CASSLGGGKLGDTQYF
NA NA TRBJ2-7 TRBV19 TGTGCCAGTAGCACGTCACAGGGATCCGAGCAGTACTTC CASSTSQGSEQYF
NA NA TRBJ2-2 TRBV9 TGTGCCAGCAGCGTAACCCTCCAGCCAGCCGGGGAGCTGTTTTTT CASSVTLQPAGELFF
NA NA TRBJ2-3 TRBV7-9 TGTGCCAGCAGCCCCTATACGACAGATACGCAGTATTTT CASSPYTTDTQYF
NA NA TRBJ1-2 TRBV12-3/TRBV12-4 TGTGCCAGCAGTTTACAGGAAAACTATGGCTACACCTTC CASSLQENYGYTF
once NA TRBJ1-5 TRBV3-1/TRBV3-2 TGTGCCAGCAGCCAAGGGGAGCAGCCCCAGCATTTT CASSQGEQPQHF
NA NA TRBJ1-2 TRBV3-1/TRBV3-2 TGTGCCAGCAGCCAAGGGACAGTGGGGCCGCGAGGCTACACCTTC CASSQGTVGPRGYTF
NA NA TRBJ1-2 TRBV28 TGTGCCAGCAGTTTACGGGTCCCAACTATAGATGGCTACACCTTC CASSLRVPTIDGYTF
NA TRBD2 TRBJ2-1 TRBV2 TGTGCCAGACTAGCGGGGGGCTCCTACAATGAGCAGTTCTTC CARLAGGSYNEQFF
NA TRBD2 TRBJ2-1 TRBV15 TGTGCCACCAGCAGAGTTAGCGGGGGGGCGTACAATGAGCAGTTCTTC CATSRVSGGAYNEQFF
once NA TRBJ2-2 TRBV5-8 TGTGCCAGCAGCTTCGAACCTGTAGGCACCGGGGAGCTGTTTTTT CASSFEPVGTGELFF
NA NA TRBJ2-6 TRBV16 TGTGCCAGCAGCGGGGGAAATTCTGGGGCCAACGTCCTGACTTTC CASSGGNSGANVLTF
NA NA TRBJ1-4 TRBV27 TGTGCCAGCAGTTTTAAGACAAGCCGGAGGGAACTGTTTTTT CASSFKTSRRELFF
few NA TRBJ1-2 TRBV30 TGTGCCTGGAGTGAGGAAGACTCCTGGGGGCCCACCCACTATGGCTACACCTTC CAWSEEDSWGPTHYGYTF
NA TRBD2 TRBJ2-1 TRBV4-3 TGCGCCAGCAGCCAAGAAGCTCGGGGGGGGCATGAGCAGTTCTTC CASSQEARGGHEQFF
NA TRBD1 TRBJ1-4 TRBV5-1 TGCGCCAGCAGCGCCACAGGGGGCCGACCTGAAAAACTGTTTTTT CASSATGGRPEKLFF
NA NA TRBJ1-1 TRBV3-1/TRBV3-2 TGTGCCAGCAGCCAAGGTAGACAGGCCCCGAACACTGAAGCTTTCTTT CASSQGRQAPNTEAFF
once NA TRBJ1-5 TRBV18 TGTGCCAGCTCACAGGCCGAGGACAATTATCAGCCCCAGCATTTT CASSQAEDNYQPQHF
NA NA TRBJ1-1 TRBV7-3 TGTGCCAGCAGCTTAATGGGGGGGCAGGCAAACACTGAAGCTTTCTTT CASSLMGGQANTEAFF
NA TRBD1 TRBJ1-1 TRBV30 TGTGCCCTTTGGGGACAGTGGGCTTTCTTT CALWGQWAFF
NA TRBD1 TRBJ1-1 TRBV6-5 TGTGCCAGCAGCAGACAGGGAGGCACTGAAGCTTTCTTT CASSRQGGTEAFF
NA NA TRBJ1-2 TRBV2 TGTGCCCTAGGGGACAACTATGGCTACACCTTC CALGDNYGYTF
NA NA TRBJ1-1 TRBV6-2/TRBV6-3 TGTGCCAGCAGTTACCCCGGGACTCCTTCTGAAGCTTTCTTT CASSYPGTPSEAFF
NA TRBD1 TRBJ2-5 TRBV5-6 TGTGCCAGCAGCTTGGCGGGACAGGGGAAAGAGACCCAGTACTTC CASSLAGQGKETQYF
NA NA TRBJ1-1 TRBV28 TGTGCCAGCAGCGGTCGTACTGAAGCTTTCTTT CASSGRTEAFF